The 14 T cell receptor beta chains reported below all come from one sample, sequenced in a study of PD-1 blockade in mismatch repair-deficient tumors. Assay: immunoSEQ multiplex PCR; the TCRdb copy retains only in-frame clones and omits some. This table has about 79,000 clones, 65% to 85% appearing once. Sample: peripheral blood, taken 44 weeks after starting pembrolizumab. All receptors come from an adult with mismatch repair-deficient cancer.

The chain links TRBV25-1 to TRBJ1-2; the D gene is possibly TRBD1 (6 bases). CDR3 length: 16 amino acids. Per the germline V gene, CDR1 is MGHDK and CDR2 is SYGVNS. The V end lost 1 base, the J end lost 4 bases, and 16 bases lay between the germline ends. The CDR3 region is CASSEFAQGLGYGYTF. CDR3 bases: TGTGCCAGCAGTGAATTTGCACAGGGACTTGGCTATGGCTACACCTTC.

The chain has TRBV29-1 and TRBJ2-7; D is unresolved. The germline gives CDR1 SQVTM, CDR2 ANQGSEA. The V gene lost 1 base and the J gene lost 6 bases, with 10 bases spanning the gap. The CDR3 contains 12 residues. CDR3 sequence (DNA): TGCAGCGTTGAAGTTAGGCAGTCCGAGCAGTACTTC. It specifies CSVEVRQSEQYF.

There are a few counts of this clone. The chain is built from TRBV6-5 and TRBJ2-7, with TRBD1 as a possible D gene (6 bases). The CDR3 consists of 14 residues. From germline, CDR1 is MNHEY and CDR2 SVGAGI. V was trimmed by 4 bases and J by 7 bases, leaving 17 bases between them. This chain's CDR3 is CASSSLWGLGEQYF. The CDR3 nucleotides are TGTGCCAGCAGTTCCCTCTGGGGGCTGGGGGAGCAGTACTTC.

This chain joins TRBV10-3 and TRBJ2-7; no definite D call. The germline V gene encodes CDR1 ENHRY and CDR2 SYGVKD. V lost 11 bases and J lost 0, with 20 bases in between. The CDR3 totals 15 residues. CDR3 nucleotide sequence: TGTGCCTCCAAGGGTACAAAGCGACTCTCCTACGAGCAGTACTTC. Residues: CASKGTKRLSYEQYF.

The J gene is TRBJ1-5, the V gene TRBV28, with 8 nucleotides matching TRBD1. Germline CDR1 is MDHEN and CDR2 is SYDVKM. The CDR3 loop spans 15 amino acids. V gave up 3 bases and J gave up 6 bases; unmatched junction bases: 7. The CDR3 DNA reads as TGTGCCAGCAGTTTCGGGGACAGGCTGCTTCAGCCCCAGCATTTT. It translates to CASSFGDRLLQPQHF. The whole variable domain, remainder taken from reference TRBV28 and TRBJ1-5, is DVKVTQSSRYLVKRTGEKVFLECVQDMDHENMFWYRQDPGLGLRLIYFSYDVKMKEKGDIPEGYSVSREKKERFSLILESASTNQTSMYLCASSFGDRLLQPQHFGDGTRLSIL.

The CDR3 DNA sequence: TGTGCCAGCAGCTTACCAGGGGGCCTCTACGAGCAGTACTTC. Translated: CASSLPGGLYEQYF. This rearrangement joins TRBV7-6 to TRBJ2-7; the match to TRBD1 covers 8 bases. Trimming took 2 bases from V and 3 from J; bases not matched to a gene: 3. This CDR3 is built from 14 residues. Germline-derived CDR1 and CDR2 are SGHVS and FNYEAQ. The full variable domain, rest sourced from reference TRBV7-6 and TRBJ2-7, is GAGVSQSPRYKVTKRGQDVALRCDPISGHVSLYWYRQALGQGPEFLTYFNYEAQQDKSGLPNDRFSAERPEGSISTLTIQRTEQRDSAMYRCASSLPGGLYEQYFGPGTRLTVT.

V and J are TRBV6-1 and TRBJ1-5, with TRBD1 identical over 10 bases. Germline V gene lookup returns CDR1 MNHNS and CDR2 SASEGT. V shed 10 bases, J shed 0 bases, and the junction held 3 bases outside the gene matches. The CDR3 totals 14 residues. CDR3 in amino acids: CATGTGDSNQPQHF. CDR3 sequence (DNA): TGTGCCACCGGGACAGGGGATAGCAATCAGCCCCAGCATTTT.

This chain connects TRBV6-6 to TRBJ2-2; 8 nucleotides align to TRBD1. The ends lost 4 bases at V and 0 bases at J; junction bases unmatched: 1. This CDR3 contains 15 residues. CDR1 and CDR2 (germline): MNHNY, SVGAGI (reference sequence). The CDR3 region is CASSWGQANTGELFF. The CDR3 nucleotides read TGTGCCAGCAGTTGGGGACAGGCGAACACCGGGGAGCTGTTTTTT.

The rearrangement links TRBV5-4 to TRBJ2-2, with TRBD1 matching over 8 bases. Germline values: CDR1 SGHNT, CDR2 YYREEE (reference sequence). The V segment lost 0 bases and the J segment 5 bases; nucleotides outside the gene matches: 6. The CDR3 contains 16 residues. The CDR3 nucleotides read TGTGCCAGCAGCTTGGCGCAGGGGGCTAGAACCGGGGAGCTGTTTTTT. Its translation is CASSLAQGARTGELFF.

This sequence joins TRBV19 and TRBJ2-2; D gene unclear. Germline CDR1 LNHDA, CDR2 SQIVND (reference sequence). The V end lost 8 bases, the J end lost 0 bases, and 13 bases lay between the germline ends. This CDR3 is 15 amino acids long. CDR3: CASHQSITNTGELFF. The CDR3, as DNA: TGTGCCAGTCACCAGAGTATAACGAACACCGGGGAGCTGTTTTTT.

The chain uses TRBV18 and TRBJ1-1; 8 bases fit TRBD1. CDR3 length equals 18 residues. Trimming removed 6 bases from V and 1 base from J; junction bases left unmatched: 16. Germline V gene data show CDR1 as KGHSH and CDR2 as LQKENI. CDR3 DNA sequence: TGTGCCAGCTCCTCTCGAACATGGGACAGGAGACCGAACACTGAAGCTTTCTTT. Amino acids: CASSSRTWDRRPNTEAFF.

CDR3 in DNA: TGTGCCAGCAGCAGACAGGGCGACAGAGATACGCAGTATTTT. Encoded protein: CASSRQGDRDTQYF. The J gene is TRBJ2-3, the V gene TRBV6-6, with 7 nucleotides matching TRBD1. CDR1 and CDR2 (germline): MNHNY, SVGAGI (reference sequence). The ends lost 6 bases at V and 5 bases at J; junction bases unmatched: 8. The CDR3 spans 14 residues.

This chain links TRBV9 with TRBJ2-1; 13 bases fit TRBD2. This CDR3 has 16 amino acids. CDR1 is SGDLS and CDR2 is YYNGEE in the germline V gene. Unmatched junction bases numbered 2, after V lost 0 bases and J lost 5 bases. The chain's CDR3 is CASSVVTSGRDNEQFF. The CDR3 coding sequence is TGTGCCAGCAGCGTAGTAACTAGCGGGAGGGACAATGAGCAGTTCTTC.

The chain couples TRBV10-2 to TRBJ2-1, with a tentative D call TRBD2 (6 bases). Per germline, CDR1 WSHSY and CDR2 SAAADI. The CDR3 loop spans 10 amino acids. The V gene lost 10 bases and the J gene lost 7 bases, with 8 bases spanning the gap. CDR3 residues: CATRGNEQFF. As DNA, the CDR3 is TGCGCCACCCGGGGGAATGAGCAGTTCTTC.